This T cell receptor beta chain is from a study of T cell responses to AZD1222 COVID-19 vaccine. As concerns this clone: Its target is unknown.

Germline V gene data show CDR1 as LGHNA and CDR2 as YSLEER. The CDR3 spans 15 residues. V lost 1 base to trimming and J lost 9 bases, with 13 bases between them. Broader study findings: Possibly, clonal diversity was underestimated; donors were largely white British and included more females. Only a handful of people who got AZD1222 tested seropositive at baseline.

TCRdb keeps only in-frame clones here, not all; method: immunoSEQ multiplex PCR. The data show about 150,000 clones, 91% seen once. The source is an adult in good health. V and J are TRBV4-3 and TRBJ1-6, with D maybe TRBD1 (5 bases). Sequenced here: peripheral blood, sampled on day 0 of AZD1222 vaccination. CDR3 nucleotides: TGCGCCAGCAGCCAAGCTGTCCTTGGGGGTTCACCCCTCCACTTT. Its translation: CASSQAVLGGSPLHF.